These 9 T cell receptor beta chains were sequenced from one sample in a study of cytomegalovirus exposure and HLA in healthy donors. PCR employed 60 Vbeta and 13 Jbeta primers. Assay: immunoSEQ multiplex PCR; the TCRdb copy retains only in-frame clones and omits some. The data contain about 200,000 clones, about three quarters of them seen just once; the ten biggest clones take up roughly 1.1%. Sequencing used PBMCs. The receptors derive from a middle-aged woman in good health and CMV-seronegative.

J is TRBJ1-2 and V is TRBV11-3; D gene ambiguous. The V and J ends lost 0 bases and 4 bases respectively, with 3 bases between them. CDR3 length: 12 residues. Germline lookup yields CDR1 SGHNT and CDR2 YENEEA. For the CDR3, the DNA is TGTGCCAGCAGCTTAGACAGCTATGGCTACACCTTC. This sequence encodes CASSLDSYGYTF. The whole variable domain, remainder taken from reference TRBV11-3 and TRBJ1-2, is EAGVVQSPRYKIIEKKQPVAFWCNPISGHNTLYWYLQNLGQGPELLIRYENEEAVDDSQLPKDRFSAERLKGVDSTLKIQPAELGDSAVYLCASSLDSYGYTFGSGTRLTVV.

CDR3 amino acids: CASSPLRRDTEAFF. The CDR3 region has the DNA TGTGCCAGCAGCCCGCTTCGGAGGGACACTGAAGCTTTCTTT. V usage is TRBV9 and J usage is TRBJ1-1; D is undetermined. Germline CDR1 SGDLS, CDR2 YYNGEE. V was shortened by 4 bases and J by 3 bases, with 13 bases between the two germline ends. This CDR3 region has 14 residues.

The chain links TRBV5-4 to TRBJ1-2, with D possibly being TRBD1 (5 bases). Germline CDR1 is SGHNT and CDR2 is YYREEE (reference sequence). V was shortened by 4 bases and J by 2 bases, with 15 bases between the two germline ends. The CDR3 extends over 15 amino acids. CDR3 sequence reads: CASSPGGGVNYGYTF. CDR3 in DNA: TGTGCCAGCAGCCCGGGAGGAGGGGTAAACTATGGCTACACCTTC.

Details on this clone: One junction end does not reproduce the germline sequence, and a read error may be involved. The chain recombines TRBV7-9 with TRBJ2-3; tentatively, D is TRBD1 (6 bases). There are 15 residues in the CDR3. The germline V gene encodes CDR1 SEHNR and CDR2 FQNEAQ (reference sequence). In DNA, the CDR3 is TGTTCCAGCAGCAACAGACAGGTACACACAGATACGCAGTATTTT. Translating it yields CSSSNRQVHTDTQYF.

The chain links TRBV7-9 to TRBJ2-7, with TRBD2 matching 9 bases. The CDR3 runs to 15 residues. Germline V gives CDR1 SEHNR, CDR2 FQNEAQ (reference sequence). V shed 4 bases, J shed 6 bases, and the junction held 10 bases outside the gene matches. The CDR3 reads CASSSSIAGGSEQYF. The DNA for the CDR3 is TGTGCCAGCAGCTCGTCGATCGCGGGAGGGTCCGAGCAGTACTTC.

The genes are TRBV7-8 and TRBJ1-2; D is uncertain. Per germline, CDR1 SGHVS and CDR2 FQNEAQ. The V end lost 4 bases, the J end lost 1 base, and 10 bases lay between the germline ends. CDR3 length: 14 amino acids. CDR3 sequence reads: CASSSQQFNYGYTF. Here the CDR3 DNA reads TGTGCCAGCAGCTCCCAACAGTTTAACTATGGCTACACCTTC.

The chain recombines TRBV5-6 with TRBJ1-2; 9 bases are shared with TRBD1. CDR1 and CDR2 from the germline V gene are SGHDT and YYEEEE. This CDR3 spans 14 amino acids. After removal of 9 bases from V and 8 bases from J, the junction contained 14 bases not matched to a gene. The DNA of the CDR3 is TGTGCCACCACAGGACAGGGGCATACTTGGGGCTACACCTTC. This sequence encodes CATTGQGHTWGYTF.

This sequence joins TRBV18 and TRBJ2-5; 12 bases fit TRBD2. The CDR3 loop spans 14 amino acids. V shed 3 bases and J 5 bases; nucleotides not matched to a gene: 1. In germline, CDR1 is KGHSH, CDR2 LQKENI. The CDR3, as DNA: TGTGCCAGCTCACCGACTAGCGGGAGTGAGACCCAGTACTTC. Protein sequence: CASSPTSGSETQYF.

The gene calls are TRBV9 and TRBJ2-2; maybe TRBD2 (6 bases). The CDR3 extends over 16 amino acids. V dropped 0 bases and J dropped 3 bases, with 12 bases sitting between them. Per germline, CDR1 SGDLS and CDR2 YYNGEE. This chain's CDR3 is CASSVEVSGDTGELFF. CDR3 coding DNA: TGTGCCAGCAGCGTAGAGGTTAGCGGTGACACCGGGGAGCTGTTTTTT.